This note documents a single T cell receptor (beta chain) sequence. The antigen remains unidentified. V was shortened by 1 base and J by 4 bases, with 9 bases between the two germline ends. The CDR3 contains 14 residues. Germline values: CDR1 SGHRS, CDR2 YFSETQ. Method: immunoSEQ multiplex PCR; TCRdb's copy keeps in-frame clones and lacks some. The sample contains tens of thousands of clones, around 80% of which appear only once. This sample was included in a study of T cells in narcolepsy. Overall study findings and caveats: Autoreactive clone sequences were missing from some blood memory CD4+ repertoires. Blood of same and different patients, but not healthy controls, reportedly held recurring autoreactive clonotypes. Same-patient CSF and blood CD4+ T cell clonotypes included HCRT-specific and TRIB2-specific autoreactive ones.

V usage is TRBV5-1 and J usage is TRBJ2-4; a possible D gene is TRBD1 (6 bases). The receptor comes from a human donor in good health. What was sequenced was memory (CD45RA-) CD4+ T cells from blood. DNA for the CDR3: TGCGCCAGCAGCTTGAGGGGGAAGAAAAACATTCAGTACTTC. Translated: CASSLRGKKNIQYF.